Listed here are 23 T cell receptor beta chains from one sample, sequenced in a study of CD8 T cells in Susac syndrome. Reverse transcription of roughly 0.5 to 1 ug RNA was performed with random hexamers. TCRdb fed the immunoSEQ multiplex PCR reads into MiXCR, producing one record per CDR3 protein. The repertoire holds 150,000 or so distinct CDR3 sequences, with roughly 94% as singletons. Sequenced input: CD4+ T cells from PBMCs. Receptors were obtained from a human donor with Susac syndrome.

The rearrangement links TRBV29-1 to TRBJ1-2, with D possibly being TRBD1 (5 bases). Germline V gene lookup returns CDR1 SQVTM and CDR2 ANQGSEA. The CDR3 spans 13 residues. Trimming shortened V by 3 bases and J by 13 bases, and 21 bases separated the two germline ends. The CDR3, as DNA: TGCAGCGTTGAGTGGCAGGGACTAGCGCGGCTCACCTTC. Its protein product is CSVEWQGLARLTF.

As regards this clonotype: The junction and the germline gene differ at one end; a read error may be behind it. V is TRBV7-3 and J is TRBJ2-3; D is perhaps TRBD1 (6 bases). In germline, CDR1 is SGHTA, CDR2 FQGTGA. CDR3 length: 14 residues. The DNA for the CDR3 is TGTGCCAGCAGTTTCTCTCCAGGGGAAGATGCGCAGTATTTT. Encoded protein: CASSFSPGEDAQYF.

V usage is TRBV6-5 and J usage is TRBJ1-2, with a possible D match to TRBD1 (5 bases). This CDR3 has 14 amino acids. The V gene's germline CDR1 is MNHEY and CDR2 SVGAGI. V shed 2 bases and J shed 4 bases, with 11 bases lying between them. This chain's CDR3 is CASSYGSGGYGYTF. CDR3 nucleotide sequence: TGTGCCAGCAGTTACGGATCCGGGGGCTATGGCTACACCTTC.

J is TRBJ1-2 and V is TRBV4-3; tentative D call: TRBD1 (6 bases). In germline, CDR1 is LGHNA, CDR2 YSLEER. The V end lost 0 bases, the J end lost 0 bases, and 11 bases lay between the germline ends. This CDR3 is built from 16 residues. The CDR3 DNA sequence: TGCGCCAGCAGCCAAGATACGGGGGCGACTAACTATGGCTACACCTTC. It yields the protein CASSQDTGATNYGYTF.

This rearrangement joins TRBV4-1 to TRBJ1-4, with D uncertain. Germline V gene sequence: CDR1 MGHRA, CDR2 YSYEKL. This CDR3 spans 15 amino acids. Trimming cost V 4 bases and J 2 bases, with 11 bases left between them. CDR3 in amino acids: CASSRGGYTNEKLFF. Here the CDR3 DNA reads TGCGCCAGCAGCCGGGGAGGGTACACTAATGAAAAACTGTTTTTT.

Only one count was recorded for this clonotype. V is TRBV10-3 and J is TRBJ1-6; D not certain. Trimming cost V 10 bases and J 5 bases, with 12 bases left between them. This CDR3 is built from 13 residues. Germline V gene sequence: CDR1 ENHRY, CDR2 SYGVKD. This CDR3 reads CATTSVDNSPLHF. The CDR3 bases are TGTGCCACCACGTCAGTGGATAATTCACCCCTCCACTTT.

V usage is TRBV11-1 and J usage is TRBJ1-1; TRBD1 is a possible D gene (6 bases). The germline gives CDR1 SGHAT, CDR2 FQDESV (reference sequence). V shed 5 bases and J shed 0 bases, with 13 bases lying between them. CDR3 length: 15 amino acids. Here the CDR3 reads CASSNREGMNTEAFF. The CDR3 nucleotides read TGTGCCAGCAGCAACAGGGAGGGGATGAACACTGAAGCTTTCTTT.

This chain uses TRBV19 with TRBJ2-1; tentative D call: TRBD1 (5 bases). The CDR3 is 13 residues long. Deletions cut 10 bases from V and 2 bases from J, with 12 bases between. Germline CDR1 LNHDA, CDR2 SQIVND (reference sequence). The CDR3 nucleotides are TGTGCCACCCAAAAACAGGCCTACAATGAGCAGTTCTTC. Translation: CATQKQAYNEQFF.

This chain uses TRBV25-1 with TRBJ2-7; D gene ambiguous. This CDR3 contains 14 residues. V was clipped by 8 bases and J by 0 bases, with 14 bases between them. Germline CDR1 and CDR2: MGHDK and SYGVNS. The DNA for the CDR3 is TGTGCCAGCCAAAGCAGCGAAATCTCCTACGAGCAGTACTTC. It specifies CASQSSEISYEQYF.

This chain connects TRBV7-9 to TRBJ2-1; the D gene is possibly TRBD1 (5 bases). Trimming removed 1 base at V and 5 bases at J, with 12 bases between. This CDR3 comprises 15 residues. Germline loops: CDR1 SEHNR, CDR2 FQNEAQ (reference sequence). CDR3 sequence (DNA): TGTGCCAGCAGCTTAGTTTCAGGGATGCACAATGAGCAGTTCTTC. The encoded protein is CASSLVSGMHNEQFF.

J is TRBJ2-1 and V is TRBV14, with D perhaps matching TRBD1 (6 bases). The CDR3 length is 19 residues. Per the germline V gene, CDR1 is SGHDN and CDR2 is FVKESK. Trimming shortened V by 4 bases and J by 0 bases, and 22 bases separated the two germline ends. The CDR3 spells CASSPTPGHLLPSYNEQFF. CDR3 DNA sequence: TGTGCCAGCAGCCCGACACCGGGACACCTCCTCCCCTCCTACAATGAGCAGTTCTTC.

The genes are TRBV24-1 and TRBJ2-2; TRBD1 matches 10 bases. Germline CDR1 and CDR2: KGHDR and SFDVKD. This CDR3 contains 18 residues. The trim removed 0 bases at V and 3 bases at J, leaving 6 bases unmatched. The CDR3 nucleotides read TGTGCCACCAGTGATTTGGGGACAGGGGTTTCGGACACCGGGGAGCTGTTTTTT. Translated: CATSDLGTGVSDTGELFF.

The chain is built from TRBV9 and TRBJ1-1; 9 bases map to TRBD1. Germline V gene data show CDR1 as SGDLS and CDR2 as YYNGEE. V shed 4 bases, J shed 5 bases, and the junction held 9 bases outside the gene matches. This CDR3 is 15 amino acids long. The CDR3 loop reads CASSTLTGGATEAFF. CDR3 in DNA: TGTGCCAGCAGCACACTAACAGGGGGCGCGACTGAAGCTTTCTTT.

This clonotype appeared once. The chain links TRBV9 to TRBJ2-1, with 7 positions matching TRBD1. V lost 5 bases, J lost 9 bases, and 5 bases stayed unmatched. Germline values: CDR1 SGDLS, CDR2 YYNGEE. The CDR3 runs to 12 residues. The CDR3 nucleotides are TGTGCCAGCAGGCCGGGACAGTTTGAGCAGTTCTTC. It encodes CASRPGQFEQFF.

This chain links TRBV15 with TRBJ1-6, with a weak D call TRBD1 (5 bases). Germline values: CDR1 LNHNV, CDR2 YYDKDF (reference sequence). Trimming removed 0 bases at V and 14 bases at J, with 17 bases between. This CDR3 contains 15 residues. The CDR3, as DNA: TGTGCCACCAGCAGAGATCATCGGCAGGGAGGAACCCTCCACTTT. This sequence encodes CATSRDHRQGGTLHF.

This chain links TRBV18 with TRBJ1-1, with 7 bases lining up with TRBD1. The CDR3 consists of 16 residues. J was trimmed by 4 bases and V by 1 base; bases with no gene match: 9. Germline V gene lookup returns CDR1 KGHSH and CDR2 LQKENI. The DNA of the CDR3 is TGTGCCAGCTCACCACAGGGGGCCCCTCTGGTCACTGAAGCTTTCTTT. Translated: CASSPQGAPLVTEAFF.

CDR3 amino acids: CASSLRQGWYSDTEAFF. The CDR3 nucleotides are TGTGCCAGCAGCCTCCGACAGGGTTGGTATTCGGACACTGAAGCTTTCTTT. The genes are TRBV28 and TRBJ1-1, with TRBD1 matching over 7 bases. This CDR3 has 17 amino acids. CDR1 is MDHEN and CDR2 is SYDVKM in the germline V gene. V gave up 6 bases and J gave up 3 bases; unmatched junction bases: 16.

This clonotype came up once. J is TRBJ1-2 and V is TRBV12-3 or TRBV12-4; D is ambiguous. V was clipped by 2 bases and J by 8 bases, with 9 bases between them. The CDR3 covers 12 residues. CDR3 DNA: TGTGCCAGCAGTTTATCCGAATACGGCTACACCTTC. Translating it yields CASSLSEYGYTF.

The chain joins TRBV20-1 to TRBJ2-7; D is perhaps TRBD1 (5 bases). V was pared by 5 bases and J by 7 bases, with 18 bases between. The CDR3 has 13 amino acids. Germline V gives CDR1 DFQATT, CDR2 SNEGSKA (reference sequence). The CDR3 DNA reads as TGCAGTGCTCGACCCTACGATGCAGGGGAGCAGTACTTC. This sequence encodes CSARPYDAGEQYF.

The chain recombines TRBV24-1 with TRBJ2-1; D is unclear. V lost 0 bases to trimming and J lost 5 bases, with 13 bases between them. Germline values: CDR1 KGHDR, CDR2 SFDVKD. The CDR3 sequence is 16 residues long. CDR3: CATSDLTGSANNEQFF. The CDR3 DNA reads TGTGCCACCAGTGATTTGACGGGCAGCGCCAACAATGAGCAGTTCTTC.

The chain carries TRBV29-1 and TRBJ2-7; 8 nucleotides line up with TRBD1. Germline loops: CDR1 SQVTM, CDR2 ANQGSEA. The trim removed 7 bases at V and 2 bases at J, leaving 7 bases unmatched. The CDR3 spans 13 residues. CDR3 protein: CSASGQVPYEQYF. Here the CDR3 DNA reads TGCAGCGCCTCGGGACAGGTTCCCTACGAGCAGTACTTC.

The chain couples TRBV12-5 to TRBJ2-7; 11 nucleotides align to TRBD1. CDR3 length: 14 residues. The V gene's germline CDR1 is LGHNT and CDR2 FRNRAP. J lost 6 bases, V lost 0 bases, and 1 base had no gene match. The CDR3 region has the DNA TGTGCTAGTGGTTTGGTAGGGACAGGGGGCGAGCAGTACTTC. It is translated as CASGLVGTGGEQYF.

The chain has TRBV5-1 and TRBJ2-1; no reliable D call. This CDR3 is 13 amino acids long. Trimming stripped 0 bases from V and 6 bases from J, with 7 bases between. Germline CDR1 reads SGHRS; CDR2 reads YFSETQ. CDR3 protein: CASSLEVTNEQFF. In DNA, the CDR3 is TGCGCCAGCAGCTTGGAGGTTACCAATGAGCAGTTCTTC.